This record concerns one TCR beta chain sequence. Its antigen target is currently unknown. Sequences MNHEY (CDR1) and SVGAGI (CDR2) are obtained from the germline V gene. The CDR3 runs 14 amino acids, cysteine and phenylalanine included. No coding sequence is recorded. Sequencer: NextSeq 550. The Human TCR Profiling Kit (MiLaboratory) was used to make UMI-labeled 5' RACE TRB cDNA libraries. cDNA synthesis used the entire amount of extracted RNA, and PCR amplification then used the entire amount of cDNA produced. Libraries were prepared in parallel with an identical number of PCR cycles. On the authors' methods: With a requirement of at least two reads per UMI, MIGEC and MiXCR extracted about 48,000 +/- 9,800 unique UMI-labeled TRB cDNA molecules per library. Each library averaged approximately 40,000 +/- 10,000 functional in-frame TRB CDR3 nucleotide clonotypes without stop codons. After downsampling to 5000 UMI-labeled TRB molecules per sample, diversity metrics, including normalized Shannon-Wiener and Chao1, were computed in VDJtools. VDJtools was used to calculate clonotype-size-weighted physicochemical properties of the central five CDR3 residues, namely interaction energy, strength, volume and Kidera factor 4. The reads were reprocessed in TCRdb, with one entry per CDR3 protein sequence and no accompanying DNA. These V and J calls rely on TCRdb rather than the paper's analysis. This sample's table carries about 130,000 distinct CDR3 sequences. The ten most abundant clones make up 0.41% of the sample.

Each CD8+ T cell subset was flow-sorted in triplicate, with fewer than 350,000 cells per subset placed directly into RLT lysis buffer. Naive CD8+ T cells were defined stringently as CD45RO-CCR7+CD27+CD95- to exclude memory contaminants. Peripheral blood mononuclear cells were isolated from buffy coats by standard density gradient centrifugation. A FACSAria III was used to flow-sort naive CXCR3-negative and CXCR3-positive CD8+ T cells. An RNeasy Mini Kit was used to extract total RNA from the sorted cells. The data originate from a study of CXCR3-negative and CXCR3-positive naive CD8 T cells (dated by TCRdb to about 2019). For the wider study: In total, roughly 140 million TRB reads were obtained, which works out to roughly 1.5 +/- 0.3 million reads per library. The diversity and physicochemical repertoire analyses included ten to eleven donors pooled from two independent experiments. The TRBV-TRBJ cluster analysis covered naive subsets from 5 or 6 donors and memory cells from 3 donors.

What the work shows at the level of the full study, not this receptor alone: TRBV-TRBJ usage was similar between naive CXCR3-negative and CXCR3-positive cells from the same donor, while memory cells showed distinct patterns. TRB CDR3s from CXCR3-positive naive cells showed higher hydrophobicity (lower Kidera factor 4), lower energy, and higher strength and volume indices than CXCR3-negative naive cells. Because surface CD5, which is linked to self-reactivity in mice, was comparable between the naive subsets, TCR interaction strength was also inferred from TRB CDR3 physicochemical properties. Freshly isolated PBMCs were used for most assays because CXCR3 expression went down partially after cryopreservation. Comparably high repertoire diversity was found in both naive subsets, whereas much lower repertoire diversity was found in memory CD8+ T cells.

The TCR was taken from a human donor in good health. Some clones in this sample may be carry-over from other donors' samples. Sample: naive CXCR3+ CD8+ T cells from blood. The intended sense of this specimen's cell subset or site label: CD45RO-CCR7+CD27+CD95- naive CD8+ T cells expressing CXCR3 (TNR3+). The rearrangement combines TRBV6-5 with TRBJ1-1. The CDR3 loop reads CASSYAPRNTEAFF.